Following are 30 T cell receptor beta chains from one sample sequenced in a study of preoperative IRX-2 immunotherapy in early breast cancer. Stated treatment: preoperative locoregional IRX-2 cytokine immunotherapy. TCRdb's table, derived via immunoSEQ multiplex PCR, lists solely in-frame clones and lacks some. This sample carries roughly 62,000 clones, approximately 95% of them seen once, and the ten largest clones take roughly 1.5%. The sample was acquired from a patient treated with IRX-2 immunotherapy. Receptors originate from a human donor with breast cancer.

This chain links TRBV6-6 with TRBJ2-2, with D uncertain. The CDR3 sequence is 16 residues long. V was trimmed by 2 bases and J by 5 bases, leaving 15 bases between them. Germline loops: CDR1 MNHNY, CDR2 SVGAGI (reference sequence). The DNA of the CDR3 is TGTGCCAGCAGTTACCCAAGGACGTTGAAGACCGGGGAGCTGTTTTTT. The encoded protein is CASSYPRTLKTGELFF.

The chain carries TRBV18 and TRBJ1-4; TRBD1 matches at 7 bases. The CDR3 is 21 amino acids. V lost 1 base and J lost 1; bases outside the gene matches: 18. The germline V gene has CDR1 KGHSH and CDR2 LQKENI. This CDR3 is CASSPRYEGGMAIGTNEKLFF. CDR3 coding DNA: TGTGCCAGCTCACCACGGTATGAAGGGGGCATGGCGATTGGAACTAATGAAAAACTGTTTTTT.

V is TRBV5-1 and J is TRBJ2-3, with TRBD2 identical over 7 bases. Germline V gene data show CDR1 as SGHRS and CDR2 as YFSETQ. Trimming cost V 0 bases and J 1 base; bases outside gene matches: 5. This CDR3 is built from 16 residues. This CDR3 reads CASSLEPSGGTDTQYF. CDR3 DNA sequence: TGCGCCAGCAGCTTGGAACCCAGCGGGGGCACAGATACGCAGTATTTT.

This chain uses TRBV7-3 with TRBJ2-5; D may be TRBD2 (6 bases). V dropped 4 bases and J dropped 7 bases, with 13 bases sitting between them. The germline V gene has CDR1 SGHTA and CDR2 FQGTGA. The CDR3 spans 13 residues. CDR3 in DNA: TGTGCCAGCAGCTCAAACCCGGAGGGGACCCAGTACTTC. Its protein is CASSSNPEGTQYF.

The chain links TRBV6-1 to TRBJ1-5; D gene unclear. The CDR3 extends over 13 amino acids. V was shortened by 3 bases and J by 6 bases, with 9 bases between the two germline ends. Germline CDR1 and CDR2: MNHNS and SASEGT. The CDR3 protein is CASSDSRIQPQHF. The DNA for the CDR3 is TGTGCCAGCAGTGATAGCCGAATTCAGCCCCAGCATTTT.

J is TRBJ2-5 and V is TRBV5-1, with 8 bases aligning to TRBD2. Per germline, CDR1 SGHRS and CDR2 YFSETQ. Trimming took 0 bases from V and 9 from J; bases not matched to a gene: 10. This CDR3 has 15 residues. CDR3 amino acids: CASSLDTSGEGAQYF. CDR3 DNA sequence: TGCGCCAGCAGCTTGGATACTAGCGGAGAGGGGGCCCAGTACTTC.

The V gene is TRBV7-8, the J gene TRBJ2-2, with 9 positions matching TRBD2. The CDR3 runs 15 residues. V lost 5 bases to trimming and J lost 8 bases; unmatched junction nucleotides: 9. The germline V gene encodes CDR1 SGHVS and CDR2 FQNEAQ. CDR3 region: CASSTRGGASGELFF. The CDR3 nucleotides read TGTGCCAGCAGCACTCGCGGGGGGGCATCGGGGGAGCTGTTTTTT.

In this sample, this clone turned up once. V gene TRBV11-2 combines with J gene TRBJ2-1; 9 bases are shared with TRBD2. Germline assignment: CDR1 SGHAT and CDR2 FQNNGV. The V gene end was trimmed by 1 base and the J gene end by 6 bases; junction bases not matched to a gene: 1. CDR3 length: 14 amino acids. The CDR3 DNA is TGTGCCAGCAGCTTAGGCGGGGGGGGCAATGAGCAGTTCTTC. Amino acids: CASSLGGGGNEQFF.

This clone was seen once. In DNA form, the CDR3 reads TGCAGTGCTAGAACTTGGGAGGAGCAGTTCTTC. Protein product: CSARTWEEQFF. V gene TRBV20-1 combines with J gene TRBJ2-1; TRBD2 might be the D (5 bases). This CDR3 has 11 amino acids. V dropped 2 bases and J dropped 10 bases, with 9 bases sitting between them. From germline, CDR1 is DFQATT and CDR2 SNEGSKA (reference sequence).

This chain joins TRBV5-1 and TRBJ2-2; TRBD2 is a possible D gene (5 bases). V was cut by 3 bases and J by 8 bases, with 17 bases left in between. The CDR3 is 15 residues long. Germline loops: CDR1 SGHRS, CDR2 YFSETQ. DNA of the CDR3: TGCGCCAGCAGCTCACCTAGCCGGGCGGCGGGGGAGCTGTTTTTT. It specifies CASSSPSRAAGELFF.

This chain's CDR3 is CASSLRRMRKYYGYTF. CDR3 DNA: TGCGCCAGCAGCCTTCGGCGGATGCGAAAATACTATGGCTACACCTTC. The chain recombines TRBV4-3 with TRBJ1-2, with unresolved D. CDR1 is LGHNA and CDR2 is YSLEER in the germline V gene. Deletions cut 4 bases from V and 3 bases from J, with 18 bases between. The CDR3 runs to 16 residues.

The V gene is TRBV7-6, the J gene TRBJ1-4; D call uncertain. This CDR3 spans 13 amino acids. In germline, CDR1 is SGHVS, CDR2 FNYEAQ. The ends were cut back, 2 bases at V and 3 bases at J, with 4 bases in the middle. CDR3 in DNA: TGTGCCAGCAGCTTAAGCGCTAATGAAAAACTGTTTTTT. Protein: CASSLSANEKLFF. The full variable domain, rest sourced from reference TRBV7-6 and TRBJ1-4, is GAGVSQSPRYKVTKRGQDVALRCDPISGHVSLYWYRQALGQGPEFLTYFNYEAQQDKSGLPNDRFSAERPEGSISTLTIQRTEQRDSAMYRCASSLSANEKLFFGSGTQLSVL.

V gene TRBV11-2 combines with J gene TRBJ2-7; 12 bases are shared with TRBD2. CDR1 is SGHAT and CDR2 is FQNNGV in the germline V gene. The CDR3 covers 15 residues. Germline trimming cut 1 base from V and 6 bases from J; bases unmatched to any gene: 4. The DNA of the CDR3 is TGTGCCAGCAGCTTAGGACTAGCGGGAGCCGGCGAGCAGTACTTC. Its translation: CASSLGLAGAGEQYF.

This rearrangement joins TRBV18 to TRBJ2-1; D not certain. The CDR3 spans 15 residues. Germline V gene lookup returns CDR1 KGHSH and CDR2 LQKENI. Trimming cost V 0 bases and J 6 bases, with 12 bases left between them. CDR3 amino acids: CASSPPGVASNEQFF. The CDR3 bases are TGTGCCAGCTCACCACCTGGAGTGGCTTCCAATGAGCAGTTCTTC.

This chain joins TRBV7-9 and TRBJ2-5; no clear D. V lost 1 base and J lost 4, with 10 bases in between. Germline-derived CDR1 and CDR2 are SEHNR and FQNEAQ (reference sequence). The CDR3 runs to 14 residues. Here the CDR3 DNA reads TGTGCCAGCAGCTTAGTCGGGCCCGGAGAGACCCAGTACTTC. Translating it yields CASSLVGPGETQYF.

The chain employs TRBV19 and TRBJ2-5, with 7 nucleotides matching TRBD2. This CDR3 region has 13 residues. J was trimmed by 5 bases and V by 6 bases; bases with no gene match: 6. Germline V lookup: CDR1 LNHDA, CDR2 SQIVND (reference sequence). The DNA of the CDR3 is TGTGCCAGTAGCCGCAACGGGGGGGAGACCCAGTACTTC. Protein: CASSRNGGETQYF.

A note on this clone: A read error may account for a junction end that differs from germline. The rearrangement links TRBV30 to TRBJ1-2, with D possibly being TRBD1 (6 bases). The germline V gene has CDR1 GTSNPN and CDR2 SVGIG (reference sequence). CDR3 length: 11 amino acids. CDR3 coding DNA: TGTGCCTGGACCTCGACAGGCGTCGGGGCCTTC. As protein: CAWTSTGVGAF.

The V and J genes are TRBV5-4 and TRBJ1-1, with a tentative D call TRBD1 (5 bases). Between the trimmed V and J ends, which lost 4 bases and 1 base, there was a span of 8 bases. This CDR3 has 13 amino acids. Germline V gives CDR1 SGHNT, CDR2 YYREEE (reference sequence). The CDR3 DNA reads TGTGCCAGCAGCCATGACAGGAACACTGAAGCTTTCTTT. Its protein is CASSHDRNTEAFF.

J is TRBJ2-1 and V is TRBV2; possible D gene TRBD2, 5 bases. The CDR3 totals 13 residues. V was clipped by 5 bases and J by 9 bases, with 14 bases between them. Germline CDR1 SNHLY, CDR2 FYNNEI. Written as DNA, the CDR3 is TGTGCCAGCAGTCTAGCCCTCTTCAGTGAGCAGTTCTTC. It translates to CASSLALFSEQFF.

The chain combines TRBV30 with TRBJ2-1; either TRBD1 or TRBD2 may supply D (5 bases each). Germline assignment: CDR1 GTSNPN and CDR2 SVGIG (reference sequence). The CDR3 has 16 amino acids. Trimming shortened V by 3 bases and J by 0 bases, and 15 bases separated the two germline ends. Here the CDR3 DNA reads TGTGCCTGGAGCCTAGGGACCGTAAGCTCCTACAATGAGCAGTTCTTC. This gives the protein CAWSLGTVSSYNEQFF.

This chain joins TRBV7-9 and TRBJ2-7; unclear D gene. The ends were cut back, 6 bases at V and 3 bases at J, with 12 bases in the middle. Germline V gene sequence: CDR1 SEHNR, CDR2 FQNEAQ (reference sequence). CDR3 length equals 13 residues. DNA for the CDR3: TGTGCCAGCAGTCGTGACTTGCACTACGAGCAGTACTTC. Translating it yields CASSRDLHYEQYF.

CDR3 sequence reads: CATSMGSSGGVYEQFF. The CDR3 nucleotides read TGTGCCACCAGCATGGGATCCAGCGGGGGGGTTTATGAGCAGTTCTTC. The chain employs TRBV15 and TRBJ2-1; 10 bases match TRBD2. This CDR3 comprises 16 residues. Germline loops: CDR1 LNHNV, CDR2 YYDKDF (reference sequence). V dropped 4 bases and J dropped 8; count of bases not matched to a gene: 11.

The rearrangement uses TRBV5-5 and TRBJ2-2; D not resolved. Germline V gives CDR1 SGHKS, CDR2 YYEKEE (reference sequence). V lost 3 bases, J lost 0 bases, and 18 bases lay in between. The CDR3 spans 18 residues. CDR3 sequence (DNA): TGTGCCAGCAGCTCCTTACCCGGCCGTTTCGCGAACACCGGGGAGCTGTTTTTT. Its translation: CASSSLPGRFANTGELFF.

CDR3 in DNA: TGTGCCAGCAGTTATGGGACTACAGGGACGGGCTACACCTTC. Residues: CASSYGTTGTGYTF. This chain joins TRBV6-5 and TRBJ1-2; TRBD1 is a possible D gene (6 bases). Looked up from germline, CDR1 is MNHEY and CDR2 is SVGAGI. CDR3 length: 14 residues. V lost 3 bases, J lost 8 bases, and 16 bases lay in between.

The chain recombines TRBV7-3 with TRBJ1-1; D unresolved. Trimming left V 3 bases short and J 1 base short, with 6 bases between. CDR3 size: 13 residues. Germline CDR1 SGHTA, CDR2 FQGTGA. CDR3 coding DNA: TGTGCCAGCAGCTTGCTCGAGAACACTGAAGCTTTCTTT. It codes for CASSLLENTEAFF.

The genes are TRBV27 and TRBJ2-1, with TRBD2 identical over 10 bases. There are 15 residues in the CDR3. V lost 6 bases to trimming and J lost 2 bases; unmatched junction nucleotides: 4. Per germline, CDR1 MNHEY and CDR2 SMNVEV (reference sequence). DNA for the CDR3: TGTGCCAGCAGGGCGGGGACTAGCGCCTACAATGAGCAGTTCTTC. This translates into CASRAGTSAYNEQFF.

By frequency in the sample, this clone is medium-sized (0.01 to 0.1%). The chain combines TRBV7-9 with TRBJ2-5; TRBD2 matches at 7 bases. Looked up from germline, CDR1 is SEHNR and CDR2 is FQNEAQ (reference sequence). The CDR3 has 14 residues. V shed 3 bases and J 5 bases; nucleotides not matched to a gene: 6. The CDR3 is CASSLGGVWETQYF. CDR3 nucleotide sequence: TGTGCCAGCAGCTTGGGGGGGGTTTGGGAGACCCAGTACTTC.

The chain employs TRBV28 and TRBJ2-7; D is perhaps TRBD2 (5 bases). Between the trimmed V and J ends, which lost 6 bases and 3 bases, there was a span of 12 bases. Germline values: CDR1 MDHEN, CDR2 SYDVKM. This CDR3 contains 13 residues. The CDR3 spells CASRTIRGYEQYF. For the CDR3, the DNA is TGTGCCAGCAGAACGATCCGGGGCTACGAGCAGTACTTC.

The chain joins TRBV18 to TRBJ2-2; 8 nucleotides match TRBD2. This CDR3 is built from 17 residues. V was pared by 3 bases and J by 0 bases, with 6 bases of the junction left unmatched. Looked up from germline, CDR1 is KGHSH and CDR2 is LQKENI. The CDR3 nucleotides read TGTGCCAGCTCACCCCGGGGTAGCGGGACGAACACCGGGGAGCTGTTTTTT. Amino acids: CASSPRGSGTNTGELFF. The variable domain in full, with the rest retrieved from reference TRBV18 and TRBJ2-2, is NAGVMQNPRHLVRRRGQEARLRCSPMKGHSHVYWYRQLPEEGLKFMVYLQKENIIDESGMPKERFSAEFPKEGPSILRIQQVVRGDSAAYFCASSPRGSGTNTGELFFGEGSRLTVL.

The chain combines TRBV5-1 with TRBJ2-1, with unresolved D. V lost 3 bases and J lost 10, with 23 bases in between. The CDR3 length is 16 residues. Germline CDR1 is SGHRS and CDR2 is YFSETQ. CDR3 nucleotide sequence: TGCGCCAGCAGCTCCCCACCAGACACGCCCTATGGGGAGCAGTTCTTC. Protein: CASSSPPDTPYGEQFF. Complete variable domain (other parts from reference TRBV5-1 and TRBJ2-1): KAGVTQTPRYLIKTRGQQVTLSCSPISGHRSVSWYQQTPGQGLQFLFEYFSETQRNKGNFPGRFSGRQFSNSRSEMNVSTLELGDSALYLCASSSPPDTPYGEQFFGPGTRLTVL.